The 6 T cell receptor beta chains in this list originate from one sample, sequenced in a study of Tregs in tolerant kidney transplant recipients. Assay used: immunoSEQ multiplex PCR; TCRdb lists only in-frame clones, some missing. The sample totals around 33,000 clones. Mixed chimerism was transient after nonmyeloablative marrow transplants from related graft donors. The sample consisted of CD4+ T cells from blood (PBMCs), taken 24 months after the transplant. The source is a human patient who received a combined kidney and bone marrow transplant. Some T cells may be supplied by the graft donor.

About this clone: The DNA ends 3 residues before the CDR3 does, and the rest of the CDR3 is filled in from the germline J gene. The chain carries TRBV30 and TRBJ1-2; tentative D call: TRBD1 (5 bases). Germline CDR1 GTSNPN, CDR2 SVGIG (reference sequence). Trimming took 8 bases from V and 4 from J, leaving 14 bases between them. CDR3 length: 12 residues. The CDR3 bases that were read are TGTGCCGGCAAGGAAGGGGTCTATGGC. Translating it yields CAGKEGVYG. The entire CDR3 is CAGKEGVYGYTF.

CDR3 protein: CASSYPDRGGENTEAFF. CDR3 DNA (partial): TGTGCCAGCAGTTACCCAGACAGGGGAGGGGAGAACACTGAA. This rearrangement joins TRBV6-2 or TRBV6-3 to TRBJ1-1; TRBD1 matches at 8 bases. The read is 3 residues too short to cover the CDR3 end, so that end is filled in from the germline J gene. Germline CDR1 reads MNHEY; CDR2 reads SVGEGT. CDR3 length equals 17 residues. V gave up 2 bases and J gave up 1 base; unmatched junction bases: 9.

In regard to this clone: The CDR3 end is not reached by the read, which stops 3 residues before it; the germline J gene fills it in. The V and J genes are TRBV20-1 and TRBJ2-7, with TRBD2 matching 11 bases. Looked up from germline, CDR1 is DFQATT and CDR2 is SNEGSKA (reference sequence). V lost 4 bases and J lost 0; bases outside the gene matches: 5. The CDR3 has 15 amino acids. The part of the CDR3 DNA that was read is TGCAGTGCTACCTTAGCGGGAGGGCCCTCCTACGAG. Its translation: CSATLAGGPSYE. The entire CDR3 sequence reads CSATLAGGPSYEQYF.

As for this clone: The CDR3 end is not reached by the read, which stops 3 residues before it; the germline J gene fills it in. V gene TRBV2 combines with J gene TRBJ1-5; TRBD1 matches 7 bases. Germline CDR1 and CDR2: SNHLY and FYNNEI. The CDR3 runs to 13 residues. Trimming took 6 bases from V and 5 from J; bases not matched to a gene: 4. CDR3 residues: CASRTGIHQPQHF. The sequenced CDR3 bases are TGTGCCAGCAGGACAGGGATCCATCAGCCC.

Turning to this clone: The CDR3 end lies 3 residues beyond the end of the read and is filled in from the germline J gene. The chain is built from TRBV5-1 and TRBJ2-7, with 9 bases lining up with TRBD1. This CDR3 spans 16 amino acids. Germline values: CDR1 SGHRS, CDR2 YFSETQ. J lost 0 bases, V lost 4 bases, and 8 bases had no gene match. Incomplete CDR3 DNA: TGCGCCAGCAGCGCATACCGGGACAGGGCCTCCTACGAG. Translating gives CASSAYRDRASYE. Given in full, the CDR3 is CASSAYRDRASYEQYF.

On this clone: The read finishes 3 residues shy of the CDR3 end, and the germline J gene is used to complete it. V and J are TRBV7-2 and TRBJ2-7; tentative D call: TRBD2 (6 bases). The CDR3 covers 13 residues. V lost 0 bases, J lost 3 bases, and 6 bases lay in between. Looked up from germline, CDR1 is SGHTA and CDR2 is FQGNSA. Partial CDR3 DNA: TGTGCCAGCAGCTTAGCCGGGGGCTACGAG. Protein sequence: CASSLAGGYE. The complete CDR3 protein is CASSLAGGYEQYF.